This T cell receptor (beta chain) emerged from a study of glioma-infiltrating T cells after dendritic cell vaccination. Overall study context: Dendritic cells derived from monocytes and pulsed with autologous tumor lysate formed the vaccine.

Stated time point: after dendritic cell vaccination, including at tumor progression/relapse. Patients had residual fresh-frozen tumor tissue and more than two years of survival data. This table comes from immunoSEQ multiplex PCR, and its TCRdb copy is limited to in-frame clones, with some not included. Here the sample spans fewer than 90,000 clones, under 85% being singletons. Germline V lookup: CDR1 LGHNA, CDR2 YNFKEQ. This CDR3 contains 15 residues. The V gene lost 0 bases and the J gene lost 1 base, with 9 bases spanning the gap. The receptor comes from a human donor with glioblastoma. V is TRBV4-2 and J is TRBJ1-1, with TRBD1 as a possible D gene (6 bases). Sequenced material: blood, taken after dendritic cell vaccination. The CDR3 protein is CASSQETGENTEAFF. Written as DNA, the CDR3 is TGTGCCAGCAGCCAAGAGACAGGAGAGAACACTGAAGCTTTCTTT.